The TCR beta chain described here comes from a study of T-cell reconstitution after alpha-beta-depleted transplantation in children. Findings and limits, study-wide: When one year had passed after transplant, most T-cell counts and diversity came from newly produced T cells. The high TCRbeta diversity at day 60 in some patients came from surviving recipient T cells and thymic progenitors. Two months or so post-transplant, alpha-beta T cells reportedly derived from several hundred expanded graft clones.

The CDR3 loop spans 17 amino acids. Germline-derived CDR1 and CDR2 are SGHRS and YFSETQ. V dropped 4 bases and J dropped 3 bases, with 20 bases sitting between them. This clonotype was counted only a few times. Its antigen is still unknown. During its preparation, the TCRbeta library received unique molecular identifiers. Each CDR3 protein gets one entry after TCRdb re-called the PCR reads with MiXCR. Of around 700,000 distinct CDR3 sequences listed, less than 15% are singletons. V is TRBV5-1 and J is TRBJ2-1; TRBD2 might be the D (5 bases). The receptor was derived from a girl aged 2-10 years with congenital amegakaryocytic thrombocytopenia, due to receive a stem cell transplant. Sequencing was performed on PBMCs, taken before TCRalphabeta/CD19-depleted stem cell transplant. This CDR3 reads CASSQSGVAGGYNEQFF. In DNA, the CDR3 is TGCGCCAGCAGCCAATCTGGGGTAGCCGGAGGCTACAATGAGCAGTTCTTC.